The text below deals with one T cell receptor beta chain. This clonotype was detected ten times or more. Its antigen is still unknown. Base qualities were left out, and no much larger clone turns up one base away. Sequences SGHTA (CDR1) and FQGNSA (CDR2) are obtained from the germline V gene. Trimming leaves V shorter by 5 bases and J shorter by 1 base, with the junction holding 10 bases beyond the gene matches. CDR3 length: 16 amino acids, cysteine to phenylalanine. The retained sequence is limited to the CDR3, 48 bases, with the frame set at the first base. This sample is drawn from a study of T cells in Graves' hyperthyroidism and ophthalmopathy (dated by TCRdb to 2018 to 2020). At the level of the whole study: Peripheral blood samples were taken at initial diagnosis, before any treatment was given. To identify distinguishing TCR V-J signatures, a discovery cohort of 90 to 100 patients was used, comprising 40 to 45 with Graves' ophthalmopathy and roughly 60 with stable Graves' hyperthyroidism. Whether ophthalmopathy could be predicted prospectively was tested in an independent validation cohort made up of 18 hyperthyroidism patients plus 17 patients who later progressed to ophthalmopathy. The 100 or so discovery patients were randomly split 7:3 into training and test sets. The study also compared thyroid tissue and blood T-cell repertoires from five or six Graves' hyperthyroidism patients. After blood sampling, hyperthyroidism patients were treated with methimazole at a starting dose of 30 mg daily, and ophthalmopathy patients were treated with high-dose intravenous methylprednisolone. The paper reports TCR Vbeta CDR3 sequencing of over 120 peripheral blood samples: 43 ophthalmopathy, roughly 80 hyperthyroidism and some 17 progressor patients.

On the study overall, not on this receptor specifically: Sample size was not statistically predetermined, and blinding of investigators to group allocation was not performed. Blood samples also contained most of the expanded thyroid clonotypes (frequency above 0.001), which suggests that blood repertoires may reflect thyroid immune responses. Ophthalmopathy was separated from stable hyperthyroidism by a 13 V-J signature model, with approximately 89% sensitivity and around 81% specificity obtained in cross-validation and 80%/75% obtained in testing. In validation, progression to ophthalmopathy was predicted by the model with nearly 71% sensitivity and just over 72% specificity, a median of approximately 6.5 months before onset.

Stable Graves' hyperthyroidism was defined as no progression to ophthalmopathy during 18 months of follow-up. Hyperthyroidism patients were newly diagnosed, with disease duration under 2 months, and aged 18 to 65 years. Exclusion was applied to patients with uncontrolled infections, other autoimmune diseases, pregnancy or lactation. Clinical symptoms, serum thyroxine and TRAb, thyroid ultrasound, and orbital computed tomography formed the basis for the diagnoses. PBMCs were separated from 10 ml of fresh peripheral blood using Ficoll-Paque density gradient centrifugation. Total RNA was extracted with Trizol reagent, and quality was checked on an Agilent 2100 Bioanalyzer. The TCR beta CDR3 regions were amplified from the RNA transcripts. For the first round of RT-PCR on the TCR CDR3, the HTBI primer set was used together with the Qiagen OneStep RT-PCR kit. Libraries were constructed in a second round of multiplex PCR, after which size selection and purification were carried out. Paired-end sequencing of the libraries was performed with 100 bp reads on an Illumina HiSeq2000. The original methods were these. SOAPnuke was used to process the raw data, with reads discarded if the reads contained adapters or uncalled bases, had a mean Phred below 15, or lacked an exact constant-primer or identifier match. High-quality paired reads were merged using COPE v1.2.5, and each unique nucleotide sequence was defined as a clonotype. MiTCR v1.1 was used to align the clonotypes against IMGT TRBV, TRBD and TRBJ reference segments. Only V-J combinations with frequency above 0.0001, covering 99% to 99.2% of repertoires, were analysed. A TCS score was defined as the ratio between F50 (clonal expansion) and ExV (chaos), using BLOSUM62-based TCRdist between CDR3 peptides within each V-J. Welch's t-statistics and random forest reduced 500 to 650 V-J features to under 15, which were used in a naive Bayes classifier (R e1071). TCRdb reworked the public reads: Q25 trimming with fastp, MiXCR clone assembly, productive beta chains retained. Each record represents a unique CDR3 protein, reported with the most common genes and DNA among its rows. None of the V and J calls come from the authors' own analysis; TCRdb made them. This sample comprises about 570,000 distinct CDR3 sequences, about 15% of them detected only once. Together, the top ten hold around 14% of the sample.

The TCR sequence derives from a woman aged 40 to 50 with Graves' hyperthyroidism. The material sequenced was blood. The chain uses TRBV7-2 and TRBJ2-5; TRBD2 lines up with 7 middle nucleotides. CDR3 sequence: CASSTTSAILQETQYF. The DNA sequence reads TGTGCCAGCAGCACCACTAGCGCTATCCTCCAAGAGACCCAGTACTTC.